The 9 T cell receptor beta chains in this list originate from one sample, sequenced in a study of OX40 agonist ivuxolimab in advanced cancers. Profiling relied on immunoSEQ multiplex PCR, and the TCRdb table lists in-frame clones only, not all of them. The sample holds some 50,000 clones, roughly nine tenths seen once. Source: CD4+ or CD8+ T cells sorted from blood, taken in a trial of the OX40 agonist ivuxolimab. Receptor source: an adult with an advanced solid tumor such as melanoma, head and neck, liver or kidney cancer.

The CDR3 loop is CASPTRGRFPLEQYV. CDR3 DNA: TGCGCCAGCCCTACCAGGGGGCGATTCCCTCTCGAGCAGTACGTC. The chain carries TRBV23-1 and TRBJ2-7, with 8 bases fitting TRBD1. TRBV23-1 is flagged as an ORF with uncertain function. The trim removed 8 bases at V and 6 bases at J, leaving 15 bases unmatched. The CDR3 is made up of 15 amino acids.

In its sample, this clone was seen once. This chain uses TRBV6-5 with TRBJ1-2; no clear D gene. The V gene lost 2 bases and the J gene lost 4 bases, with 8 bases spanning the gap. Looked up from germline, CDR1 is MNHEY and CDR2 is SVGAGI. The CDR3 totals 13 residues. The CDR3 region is CASSYLETYGYTF. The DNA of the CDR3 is TGTGCCAGCAGTTACCTGGAGACCTATGGCTACACCTTC.

The chain's CDR3 is CAIREKGNTEAFF. The CDR3 region has the DNA TGTGCCATCAGAGAAAAGGGGAACACTGAAGCTTTCTTT. The rearrangement joins TRBV10-3 to TRBJ1-1; D remains ambiguous. V was clipped by 6 bases and J by 1 base, with 9 bases between them. The CDR3 sequence is 13 residues long. From germline, CDR1 is ENHRY and CDR2 SYGVKD.

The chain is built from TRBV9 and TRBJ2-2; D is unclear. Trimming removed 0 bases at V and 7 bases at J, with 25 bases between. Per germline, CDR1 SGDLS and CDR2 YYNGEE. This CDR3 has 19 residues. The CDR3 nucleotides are TGTGCCAGCAGCGTAGGGAGCGAAAGCTCAACGGTGGTGGGCGGGGAGCTGTTTTTT. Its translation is CASSVGSESSTVVGGELFF.

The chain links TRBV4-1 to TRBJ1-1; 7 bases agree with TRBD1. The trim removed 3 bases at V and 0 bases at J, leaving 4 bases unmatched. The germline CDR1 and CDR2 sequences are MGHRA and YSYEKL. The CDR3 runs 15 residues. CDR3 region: CASSQGGQMNTEAFF. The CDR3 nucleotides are TGCGCCAGCAGCCAGGGGGGACAGATGAACACTGAAGCTTTCTTT.

The CDR3: CASSSRGPMNTGELFF. The CDR3 DNA reads TGTGCCAGCAGCTCGAGGGGACCGATGAACACCGGGGAGCTGTTTTTT. This chain uses TRBV7-9 with TRBJ2-2; perhaps D is TRBD1 or TRBD2 (5 bases each). CDR3 size: 16 residues. V was trimmed by 4 bases and J by 1 base, leaving 13 bases between them. Germline-derived CDR1 and CDR2 are SEHNR and FQNEAQ (reference sequence).

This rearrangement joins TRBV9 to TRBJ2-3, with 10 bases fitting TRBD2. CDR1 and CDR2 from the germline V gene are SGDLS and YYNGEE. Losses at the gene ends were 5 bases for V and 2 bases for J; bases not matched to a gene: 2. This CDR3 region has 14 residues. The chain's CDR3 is CASSLAGDTDTQYF. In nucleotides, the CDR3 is TGTGCCAGCAGTCTAGCGGGAGACACAGATACGCAGTATTTT. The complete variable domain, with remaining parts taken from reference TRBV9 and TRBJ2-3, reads DSGVTQTPKHLITATGQRVTLRCSPRSGDLSVYWYQQSLDQGLQFLIQYYNGEERAKGNILERFSAQQFPDLHSELNLSSLELGDSALYFCASSLAGDTDTQYFGPGTRLTVL.

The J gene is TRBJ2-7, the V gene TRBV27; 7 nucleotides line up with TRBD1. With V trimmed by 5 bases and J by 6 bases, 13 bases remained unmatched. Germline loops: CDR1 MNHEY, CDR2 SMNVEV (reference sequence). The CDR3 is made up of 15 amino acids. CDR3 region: CASSPRDSESVEQYF. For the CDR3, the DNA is TGTGCCAGCAGTCCTCGGGACAGTGAATCCGTCGAGCAGTACTTC.

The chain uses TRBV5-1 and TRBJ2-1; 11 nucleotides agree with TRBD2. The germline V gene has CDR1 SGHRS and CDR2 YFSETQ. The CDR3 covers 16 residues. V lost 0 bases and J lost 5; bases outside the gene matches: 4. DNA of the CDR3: TGCGCCAGCAGCTTGGAGACTAGCGGGGCCCACAATGAGCAGTTCTTC. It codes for CASSLETSGAHNEQFF.